This T cell receptor (beta chain) was found in a study of shared clonotypes between healthy human individuals. Concerning this clone: Its antigen remains unknown.

The CDR3 has 13 residues. Trimming shortened V by 7 bases and J by 5 bases, and 15 bases separated the two germline ends. Germline V lookup: CDR1 SGHDN, CDR2 FVKESK. All donors were Caucasian adults living in Nashville, Tennessee. Each subset's genomic DNA was shared equally among a number of immunoSEQ plates. The assay was immunoSEQ multiplex PCR, and TCRdb's table has in-frame clones only and misses some. The sample shows around 2.3 million clones, approximately 96% of them seen only once. The study, taken as a whole, reports: Around 5% of naive CD4 clonotypes were common to a handful of donors.

V usage is TRBV14 and J usage is TRBJ2-7; D is perhaps TRBD2 (6 bases). Sequencing used naive CD4+ T cells sorted from blood. As for subset: CD45RA+ positively selected. The TCR originated in a man aged 18-30 years in good health. CDR3 DNA: TGTGCCAGCAAGGCTAGCGAGGATCACGAGCAGTACTTC. Translated: CASKASEDHEQYF.